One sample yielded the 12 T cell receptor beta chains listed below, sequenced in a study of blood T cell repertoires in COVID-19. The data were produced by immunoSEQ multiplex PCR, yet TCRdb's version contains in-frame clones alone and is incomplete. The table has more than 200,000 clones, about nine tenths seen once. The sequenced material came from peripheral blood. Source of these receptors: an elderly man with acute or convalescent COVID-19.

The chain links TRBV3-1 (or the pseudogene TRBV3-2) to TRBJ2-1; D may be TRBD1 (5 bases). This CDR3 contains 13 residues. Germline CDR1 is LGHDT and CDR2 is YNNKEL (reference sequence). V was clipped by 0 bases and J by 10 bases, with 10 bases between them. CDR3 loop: CASSQDGAVEQFF. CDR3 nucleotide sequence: TGTGCCAGCAGCCAAGATGGGGCCGTGGAGCAGTTCTTC.

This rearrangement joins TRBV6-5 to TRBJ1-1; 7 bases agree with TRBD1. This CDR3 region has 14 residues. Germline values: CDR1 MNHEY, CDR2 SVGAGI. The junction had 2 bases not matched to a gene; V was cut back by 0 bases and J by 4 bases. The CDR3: CASSYSQGVTEAFF. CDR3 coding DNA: TGTGCCAGCAGTTACTCCCAGGGGGTCACTGAAGCTTTCTTT.

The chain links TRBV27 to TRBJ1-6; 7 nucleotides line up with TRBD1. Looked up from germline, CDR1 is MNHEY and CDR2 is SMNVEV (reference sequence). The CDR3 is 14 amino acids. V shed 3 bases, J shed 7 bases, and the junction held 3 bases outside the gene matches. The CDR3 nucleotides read TGTGCCAGCAGTTTTGACAGGGCAAATTCACCCCTCCACTTT. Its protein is CASSFDRANSPLHF.

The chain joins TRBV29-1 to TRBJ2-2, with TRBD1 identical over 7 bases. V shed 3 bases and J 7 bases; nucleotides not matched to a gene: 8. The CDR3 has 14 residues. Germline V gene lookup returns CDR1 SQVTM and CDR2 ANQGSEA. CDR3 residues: CSVDIGGAGGELFF. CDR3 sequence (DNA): TGCAGCGTTGATATAGGGGGCGCGGGCGGGGAGCTGTTTTTT.

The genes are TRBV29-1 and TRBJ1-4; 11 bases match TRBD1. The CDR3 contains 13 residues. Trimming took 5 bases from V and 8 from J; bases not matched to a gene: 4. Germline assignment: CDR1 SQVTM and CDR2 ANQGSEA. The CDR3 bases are TGCAGCGTTTCGGGACAGGGGGGCGAAAAACTGTTTTTT. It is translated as CSVSGQGGEKLFF.

CDR3 sequence (DNA): TGTGCCACCAGCAGAGATCAGGGTGGCCCCTACGAGCAGTACTTC. Translated, it gives CATSRDQGGPYEQYF. V gene TRBV15 combines with J gene TRBJ2-7; D perhaps matches TRBD1 (5 bases). CDR1 and CDR2 (germline): LNHNV, YYDKDF (reference sequence). CDR3 length equals 15 residues. V was clipped by 0 bases and J by 2 bases, with 11 bases between them.

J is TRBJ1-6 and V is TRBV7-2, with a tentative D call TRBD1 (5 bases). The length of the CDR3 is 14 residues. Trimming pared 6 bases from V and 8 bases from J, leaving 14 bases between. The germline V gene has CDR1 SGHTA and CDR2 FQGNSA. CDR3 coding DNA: TGTGCCAGCAGAAGGACGGGGGGGGATTCACCCCTCCACTTT. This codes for CASRRTGGDSPLHF.

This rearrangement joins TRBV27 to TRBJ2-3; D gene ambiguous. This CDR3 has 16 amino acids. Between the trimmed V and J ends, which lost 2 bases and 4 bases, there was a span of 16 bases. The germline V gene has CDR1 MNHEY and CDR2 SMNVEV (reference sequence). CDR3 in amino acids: CASSLKGSRRSDTQYF. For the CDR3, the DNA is TGTGCCAGCAGTTTAAAAGGCTCGAGGCGGTCAGATACGCAGTATTTT.

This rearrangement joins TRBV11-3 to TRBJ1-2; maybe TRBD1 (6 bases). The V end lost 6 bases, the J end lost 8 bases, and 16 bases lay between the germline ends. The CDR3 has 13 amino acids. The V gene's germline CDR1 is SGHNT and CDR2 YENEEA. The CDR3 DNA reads TGTGCCAGCAGACGGGGGGCAGGGGACGGCTACACCTTC. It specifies CASRRGAGDGYTF.

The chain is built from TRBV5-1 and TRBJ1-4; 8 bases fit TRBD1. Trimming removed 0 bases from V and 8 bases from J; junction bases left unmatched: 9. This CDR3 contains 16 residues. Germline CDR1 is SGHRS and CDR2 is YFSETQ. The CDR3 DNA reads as TGCGCCAGCAGCTTGGGACAGGGGATCAAGGGCGAAAAACTGTTTTTT. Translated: CASSLGQGIKGEKLFF.

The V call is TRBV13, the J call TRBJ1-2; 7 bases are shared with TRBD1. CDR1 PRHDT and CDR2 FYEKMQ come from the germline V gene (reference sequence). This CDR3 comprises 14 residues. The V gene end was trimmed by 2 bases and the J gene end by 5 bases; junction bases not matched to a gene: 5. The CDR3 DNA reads TGTGCCAGCAGCTTAACAGGGGCTAGGTATGGCTACACCTTC. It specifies CASSLTGARYGYTF. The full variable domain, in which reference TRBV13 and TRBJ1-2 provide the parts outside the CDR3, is AAGVIQSPRHLIKEKRETATLKCYPIPRHDTVYWYQQGPGQDPQFLISFYEKMQSDKGSIPDRFSAQQFSDYHSELNMSSLELGDSALYFCASSLTGARYGYTFGSGTRLTVV.

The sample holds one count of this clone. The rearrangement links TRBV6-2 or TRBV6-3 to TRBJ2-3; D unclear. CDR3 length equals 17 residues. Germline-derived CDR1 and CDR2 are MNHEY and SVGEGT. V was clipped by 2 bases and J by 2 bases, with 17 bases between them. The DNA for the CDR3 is TGTGCCAGCAGTTACAGGAGACCCGCCTCTAACACAGATACGCAGTATTTT. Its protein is CASSYRRPASNTDTQYF.